The rows below give T cell receptor beta chains drawn from one sample of a study of T cell repertoires in cytomegalovirus infection. Which antigens these TCRs recognize remains unknown. TCRdb ran MiXCR on the reads and lists one entry per CDR3 protein. The sample includes roughly 920,000 distinct CDR3 sequences, about a third of them seen just once. Sequenced material: cultured CD8+ T cells from PBMCs, taken from culture after CMV antigen stimulation. The receptors stem from a human donor in good health (CMV status not recorded). Some clones in this sample may be carry-over from other donors' samples. Both conserved end residues are part of each CDR3. D genes are given only for firm matches. Clone size is shown for a subset of rows, as once, few, many or a class of expanded clone.

-,TRBJ2-1,TRBV6-5,-,TGTGCCAGCAGATACGTCAGGGGAAATGAGCAGTTCTTC,CASRYVRGNEQFF
-,TRBJ2-1,TRBV5-4,-,TGTGCCAGCAGCTGGTGGGGGTATGGGGGGAATGAGCAGTTCTTC,CASSWWGYGGNEQFF
-,TRBJ1-1,TRBV5-4,-,TGTGCCAGCAGCTTCAGTTCCGGGGAGGCCACTGAAGCTTTCTTT,CASSFSSGEATEAFF
-,TRBJ2-1,TRBV5-1,-,TGCGCCAGCAGCTTTATGCGGGGAGTATACAATGAGCAGTTCTTC,CASSFMRGVYNEQFF
TRBD1,TRBJ1-4,TRBV7-9,once,TGTGCCAGCAGCCCCGAAAGGGGGCGGATGGGCTGGTACGAAAAACTGTTTTTT,CASSPERGRMGWYEKLFF
-,TRBJ2-7,TRBV13,-,TGTGCCAGCAGCTTAGGGCCGGATGGCGAGCAGTACTTC,CASSLGPDGEQYF
-,TRBJ1-1,TRBV19,-,TGTGCCAGTAGTATATTTCGAGCGAACACTGAAGCTTTCTTT,CASSIFRANTEAFF
-,TRBJ1-5,TRBV6-1,-,TGTGCCAGCAGTGATGGGCCGTATAGCAATCAGCCCCAGCATTTT,CASSDGPYSNQPQHF
-,TRBJ1-6,TRBV9,many,TGTGCCAGCAGCCCCGAACAGCACCATTCACCCCTCCACTTT,CASSPEQHHSPLHF
-,TRBJ1-4,TRBV7-2,many,TGTGCCAGCAGCTTACTTAGCACGAATGAAAAACTGTTTTTT,CASSLLSTNEKLFF
TRBD2,TRBJ2-2,TRBV24-1,many,TGTGCCACCAGTGATCCGGGGGGGGACACCGGGGAGCTGTTTTTT,CATSDPGGDTGELFF
-,TRBJ1-2,TRBV12-3/TRBV12-4,-,TGTGCCAGCAGTTTCCAGGGAATCTATGGCCACACCTTC,CASSFQGIYGHTF
-,TRBJ1-5,TRBV19,few,TGTGCCAGTAGTAAGGGCAATTTTGATAGCAATCAGCCCCAGCATTTT,CASSKGNFDSNQPQHF
-,TRBJ2-1,TRBV5-5,few,TGTGCCAGCAGCTTGTGGACGTCCGATGAGCAGTTCTTC,CASSLWTSDEQFF
-,TRBJ1-2,TRBV29-1,few,TGCAGCGTGCCGGGACTAGGCTACACCTTC,CSVPGLGYTF
TRBD2,TRBJ2-5,TRBV14,-,TGTGCCAGCAGCCAGGATAGCGGGGCGCCCAAGTGGACCCAGTACTTC,CASSQDSGAPKWTQYF
TRBD1,TRBJ1-3,TRBV7-9,few,TGTGCCAGCAGCTCGACTCGGGACAGTATTCTCCACACCATATATTTT,CASSSTRDSILHTIYF
TRBD1,TRBJ1-1,TRBV24-1,few,TGTGCCACCAGTGACCGGGACAGCCTTGAAGCTTTCTTT,CATSDRDSLEAFF
-,TRBJ1-4,TRBV6-1,few,TGTGCCAGCAGTGAAAACCCAGGGCCGTATAATGAAAAACTGTTTTTT,CASSENPGPYNEKLFF
-,TRBJ2-1,TRBV7-9,few,TGTGCCAGCAGCCCCCAAAACGTGTGGAGGTATGAGCAGTTCTTC,CASSPQNVWRYEQFF
-,TRBJ1-2,TRBV7-2,many,TGTGCCGCCAAGGGGAGGGCAGGAGGCTACACCTTC,CAAKGRAGGYTF
-,TRBJ2-5,TRBV12-3/TRBV12-4,-,TGTGCCAGCACCCGGAATACAATGGAGCAAGAGACCCAGTACTTC,CASTRNTMEQETQYF